The 6 T cell receptor beta chains below come from one sample, sequenced in a study of blood T cell repertoires in COVID-19. TCRdb's table, derived via immunoSEQ multiplex PCR, lists solely in-frame clones and lacks some. The sample consists of under 250,000 clones, 75% to 85% of them appearing once. The sample was peripheral blood. These receptor sequences come from a human donor in a cohort sampled during active COVID-19.

The chain combines TRBV7-8 with TRBJ1-2; weak D call: TRBD1 (5 bases). The V and J ends lost 1 base and 7 bases respectively, with 13 bases between them. Germline values: CDR1 SGHVS, CDR2 FQNEAQ. The CDR3 loop spans 14 amino acids. In DNA, the CDR3 is TGTGCCAGCAGCTTAGAGACAGCAGTTCGTGGCTACACCTTC. Amino acids: CASSLETAVRGYTF. Complete variable domain (other parts from reference TRBV7-8 and TRBJ1-2): GAGVSQSPRYKVAKRGQDVALRCDPISGHVSLFWYQQALGQGPEFLTYFQNEAQLDKSGLPSDRFFAERPEGSVSTLKIQRTQQEDSAVYLCASSLETAVRGYTFGSGTRLTVV.

The chain carries TRBV28 and TRBJ1-4, with 8 bases matching TRBD1. The J segment lost 6 bases and the V segment lost 6 bases, leaving 6 bases of the junction unmatched. This CDR3 is built from 14 residues. Germline lookup yields CDR1 MDHEN and CDR2 SYDVKM. DNA of the CDR3: TGTGCCAGCAGAACCGGGACAGGTTATGAAAAACTGTTTTTT. As protein: CASRTGTGYEKLFF.

The V call is TRBV18, the J call TRBJ1-5; no definite D call. In germline, CDR1 is KGHSH, CDR2 LQKENI. Trimming left V 6 bases short and J 7 bases short, with 16 bases between. The CDR3 runs 14 residues. CDR3 sequence (DNA): TGTGCCAGCTCCCCAGTCAGGCTTGGGCAGCCCCAGCATTTT. Encoded protein: CASSPVRLGQPQHF. Looking up the rest from reference TRBV18 and TRBJ1-5 gives the full variable domain: NAGVMQNPRHLVRRRGQEARLRCSPMKGHSHVYWYRQLPEEGLKFMVYLQKENIIDESGMPKERFSAEFPKEGPSILRIQQVVRGDSAAYFCASSPVRLGQPQHFGDGTRLSIL.

This rearrangement joins TRBV19 to TRBJ2-2; 7 bases map to TRBD2. Unmatched junction bases numbered 15, after V lost 7 bases and J lost 4 bases. The CDR3 loop spans 17 amino acids. Germline-derived CDR1 and CDR2 are LNHDA and SQIVND (reference sequence). The CDR3: CASKRLEIAGGTGELFF. In DNA, the CDR3 is TGTGCCAGTAAGAGGTTAGAGATAGCGGGTGGCACCGGGGAGCTGTTTTTT.

This chain links TRBV6-1 with TRBJ2-7; possibly TRBD2 for D (6 bases). CDR3 length: 14 residues. Trimming removed 0 bases at V and 6 bases at J, with 12 bases between. Per germline, CDR1 MNHNS and CDR2 SASEGT. The CDR3 sequence is CASSEARGGREQYF. The CDR3 DNA sequence: TGTGCCAGCAGTGAAGCGCGGGGCGGACGCGAGCAGTACTTC.

The rearrangement joins TRBV7-9 to TRBJ1-2, with 7 bases matching TRBD1. The trim removed 6 bases at V and 5 bases at J, leaving 6 bases unmatched. Germline CDR1 reads SEHNR; CDR2 reads FQNEAQ (reference sequence). The CDR3 consists of 13 residues. The CDR3 sequence is CASRTPGQYGYTF. The CDR3 DNA follows: TGTGCCAGCAGAACCCCGGGACAGTATGGCTACACCTTC. Drawing the rest from reference TRBV7-9 and TRBJ1-2, the complete variable domain is DTGVSQNPRHKITKRGQNVTFRCDPISEHNRLYWYRQTLGQGPEFLTYFQNEAQLEKSRLLSDRFSAERPKGSFSTLEIQRTEQGDSAMYLCASRTPGQYGYTFGSGTRLTVV.